This T cell receptor (beta chain) was profiled in a study of T cell responses to AZD1222 COVID-19 vaccine. Trimming shortened V by 5 bases and J by 4 bases, and 7 bases separated the two germline ends. The CDR3 covers 11 residues. Germline V gene data show CDR1 as SGHRS and CDR2 as YFSETQ. TCRdb's copy holds only in-frame clones and misses some; the assay was immunoSEQ multiplex PCR. The sample carries 35,000 to 55,000 clones, around 80% recorded once. Comment on this clone: What it recognizes is unknown.

General observations from the study: Spike-specific TCR breadth and depth rose after two AZD1222 doses. Nearly half of the spike-specific TCRs reportedly recognize variant regions that carry no mutations. White British ancestry dominated among donors, who included more females, and clonal diversity was possibly underestimated.

The chain employs TRBV5-1 and TRBJ2-7; D call uncertain. The sample here was peripheral blood, taken 28 days after the second dose of the MenACWY control vaccine. The TCR originated in an adult who received the MenACWY meningococcal vaccine as a control. The CDR3 coding sequence is TGCGCCAGCAGTTCTTTGTACGAGCAGTACTTC. It translates to CASSSLYEQYF.